This entry lists 6 T cell receptor beta chains sequenced from one sample in a study of blood T cell repertoires in COVID-19. Measured with immunoSEQ multiplex PCR; TCRdb has only the in-frame clones, and not every one. Of roughly 400,000 clones in the sample, about 90% were seen once. Input material: peripheral blood. These receptors all stem from a woman in her sixties with COVID-19, enrolled during active disease.

This clone was seen only a few times. This rearrangement joins TRBV7-8 to TRBJ2-3; a weak D match, TRBD1 (6 bases). The germline gives CDR1 SGHVS, CDR2 FQNEAQ. The germline V and J ends were trimmed by 6 bases and 3 bases, with 16 bases remaining between them. The CDR3 has 15 residues. In DNA, the CDR3 is TGTGCCAGCAGGCCGGCCAGGGGACAAACAGATACGCAGTATTTT. It yields the protein CASRPARGQTDTQYF.

This rearrangement joins TRBV29-1 to TRBJ1-2; D perhaps matches TRBD1 (5 bases). Germline CDR1 is SQVTM and CDR2 is ANQGSEA. Trimming took 1 base from V and 5 from J, leaving 20 bases between them. The CDR3 totals 16 residues. The CDR3 spells CSVEGGRTDKGYGYTF. CDR3 sequence (DNA): TGCAGCGTTGAAGGGGGAAGGACCGACAAGGGGTATGGCTACACCTTC.

This chain uses TRBV10-3 with TRBJ1-2, with D possibly matching TRBD1 (5 bases). The CDR3 contains 13 residues. The germline V and J ends were trimmed by 6 bases and 3 bases, with 11 bases remaining between them. From germline, CDR1 is ENHRY and CDR2 SYGVKD. Here the CDR3 reads CAIRSRADYGYTF. The CDR3, as DNA: TGTGCCATCAGAAGCAGGGCGGACTATGGCTACACCTTC.

A single count supports this clone. The chain's CDR3 is CASSPQQGTEAFF. CDR3 DNA: TGTGCCAGCAGCCCCCAACAGGGCACTGAAGCTTTCTTT. The chain links TRBV3-1 (or the pseudogene TRBV3-2) to TRBJ1-1; perhaps TRBD1 as D (6 bases). The V and J ends lost 4 bases and 4 bases respectively, with 10 bases between them. Germline CDR1 and CDR2: LGHDT and YNNKEL (reference sequence). The CDR3 is 13 amino acids.

This chain's CDR3 is CASSPHGDSGTQYF. CDR3 bases: TGTGCCAGCAGCCCCCACGGGGATTCGGGGACCCAGTACTTC. V gene TRBV3-1 (or the pseudogene TRBV3-2) combines with J gene TRBJ2-5, with a tentative D call TRBD2 (5 bases). Germline values: CDR1 LGHDT, CDR2 YNNKEL (reference sequence). V lost 4 bases and J 7 bases, leaving 16 bases between the germline ends. The length of the CDR3 is 14 residues.

The sample holds a few counts of this clone. V usage is TRBV29-1 and J usage is TRBJ1-6, with D perhaps matching TRBD1 (5 bases). There are 12 residues in the CDR3. Per the germline V gene, CDR1 is SQVTM and CDR2 is ANQGSEA. Trimming cost V 2 bases and J 13 bases, with 12 bases left between them. CDR3 residues: CSVEYQGGPLHF. As DNA, the CDR3 is TGCAGCGTTGAATACCAGGGAGGGCCCCTCCACTTT.